The 28 T cell receptor beta chains given below trace back to one sample, sequenced in a study of cytomegalovirus exposure and HLA in healthy donors listed by TCRdb under 2017. Library generation was performed with the immunoSEQ multiplex PCR assay. The multiplex PCR relied on a mix of 60 forward primers for TCR Vbeta segments and 13 reverse primers for TCR Jbeta segments. TCRdb took this table from immuneACCESS and kept in-frame rearrangements with V and J called. Such tables lack part of the clones; where checked against another copy, unresolved V genes explain under half of the gap, and the rest is unexplained. Recorded for this sample are 150,000 to 200,000 clones; about 75% of them occurred a single time. The top ten clones comprise approximately 3.1% of the sample. The sequenced sample consisted of PBMCs. The receptor set was obtained from a woman aged 45 to 65 in good health and CMV-seropositive.

The V call is TRBV11-2, the J call TRBJ2-7, with TRBD1 as a possible D gene (6 bases). Germline V lookup: CDR1 SGHAT, CDR2 FQNNGV. Trimming stripped 4 bases from V and 7 bases from J, with 11 bases between. The CDR3 runs to 12 residues. Here the CDR3 DNA reads TGTGCCAGCAGCTCACAGGGAAATGAGCAGTACTTC. It is translated as CASSSQGNEQYF.

This chain links TRBV6-1 with TRBJ2-5, with D perhaps TRBD2 (6 bases). Germline CDR1 MNHNS, CDR2 SASEGT. The germline V and J ends were trimmed by 8 bases and 2 bases, with 18 bases remaining between them. The CDR3 runs 15 residues. This chain's CDR3 is CASSRVWGVQETQYF. The CDR3 DNA sequence: TGTGCCAGCTCCAGGGTCTGGGGGGTTCAAGAGACCCAGTACTTC.

The chain is built from TRBV4-1 and TRBJ2-5, with 7 bases that match TRBD2. V was pared by 0 bases and J by 1 base, with 8 bases of the junction left unmatched. Germline CDR1 and CDR2: MGHRA and YSYEKL. The CDR3 extends over 17 amino acids. In DNA, the CDR3 is TGCGCCAGCAGCCAAGATGCCCTGCGGGGGACCCAAGAGACCCAGTACTTC. Translated, it gives CASSQDALRGTQETQYF.

The CDR3 protein is CASSIVWNTEAFF. The CDR3 DNA follows: TGTGCCAGTAGTATTGTCTGGAACACTGAAGCTTTCTTT. The V call is TRBV19, the J call TRBJ1-1; D ambiguous. The CDR3 is 13 residues long. Germline V gene data show CDR1 as LNHDA and CDR2 as SQIVND (reference sequence). With 3 bases removed from V and 1 base from J, the gap between germline ends came to 6 bases.

This chain joins TRBV5-5 and TRBJ1-5; TRBD1 matches at 7 bases. Trimming removed 5 bases from V and 7 bases from J; junction bases left unmatched: 6. The CDR3 consists of 13 residues. The V gene's germline CDR1 is SGHKS and CDR2 YYEKEE (reference sequence). The CDR3 region has the DNA TGTGCCAGCAGACAGGGGTTTACCCAGCCCCAGCATTTT. As protein: CASRQGFTQPQHF.

The V gene is TRBV7-9, the J gene TRBJ2-5, with unresolved D. The J call may be in error: the DNA end matches TRBJ2-7 better. Germline CDR1 reads SEHNR; CDR2 reads FQNEAQ (reference sequence). CDR3 size: 13 residues. CDR3 DNA sequence: TGTGCCAGCAGCTTAGATTCCGTATACGAGCAGTACTTC. Translated, it gives CASSLDSVYEQYF.

This clone was seen a handful of times. The J gene is TRBJ1-5, the V gene TRBV30; D ambiguous. The germline gives CDR1 GTSNPN, CDR2 SVGIG (reference sequence). CDR3 length: 15 residues. With 0 bases removed from V and 2 bases from J, the gap between germline ends came to 11 bases. CDR3 nucleotides: TGTGCCTGGAGTGTACAGAGGGCGGGCAATCAGCCCCAGCATTTT. Translating it yields CAWSVQRAGNQPQHF.

The count of this clone is one. The V and J genes are TRBV15 and TRBJ1-2; D not certain. Germline CDR1 reads LNHNV; CDR2 reads YYDKDF (reference sequence). The ends were cut back, 6 bases at V and 4 bases at J, with 15 bases in the middle. This CDR3 region has 14 residues. CDR3 sequence (DNA): TGTGCCACCAGACACATCGGGAAAGCCTATGGCTACACCTTC. Its translation: CATRHIGKAYGYTF.

The V gene is TRBV5-1, the J gene TRBJ1-6; tentatively, D is TRBD1 (6 bases). The CDR3 contains 14 residues. V shed 4 bases and J shed 8 bases, with 13 bases lying between them. Germline V gene sequence: CDR1 SGHRS, CDR2 YFSETQ. The CDR3 region has the DNA TGCGCCAGCAGCAACACAGGGCTATATTCACCCCTCCACTTT. This translates into CASSNTGLYSPLHF.

This chain connects TRBV9 to TRBJ1-1, with TRBD1 identical over 7 bases. J gave up 5 bases and V 0 bases, and 7 bases lay outside the gene matches. The CDR3 loop spans 15 amino acids. The germline gives CDR1 SGDLS, CDR2 YYNGEE. CDR3 bases: TGTGCCAGCAGCGTAGTTGTCCCAGGGGGGACTGAAGCTTTCTTT. This gives the protein CASSVVVPGGTEAFF.

V is TRBV2 and J is TRBJ2-7, with TRBD2 matching 9 bases. Germline V CDR1 and CDR2: SNHLY, FYNNEI. The CDR3 is 15 amino acids. Trimming cost V 5 bases and J 3 bases; bases outside gene matches: 8. The CDR3 here is CASSPPGLANYEQYF. Here the CDR3 DNA reads TGTGCCAGCAGTCCCCCGGGACTAGCTAACTACGAGCAGTACTTC.

V gene TRBV2 combines with J gene TRBJ2-1, with 9 bases matching TRBD2. The germline V gene encodes CDR1 SNHLY and CDR2 FYNNEI. V shed 8 bases, J shed 9 bases, and the junction held 5 bases outside the gene matches. CDR3 length: 12 amino acids. DNA for the CDR3: TGTGCCAGCGGGCTAGCGGGGCCTGAGCAGTTCTTC. This translates into CASGLAGPEQFF.

V gene TRBV27 combines with J gene TRBJ1-1, with 8 bases identical to TRBD1. Per germline, CDR1 MNHEY and CDR2 SMNVEV (reference sequence). The CDR3 sequence is 17 residues long. Germline trimming cut 10 bases from V and 3 bases from J; bases unmatched to any gene: 19. The DNA of the CDR3 is TGTGCCACCCACCCCGGACAGGGACGGCCCGGGGACACTGAAGCTTTCTTT. Its protein is CATHPGQGRPGDTEAFF.

This rearrangement joins TRBV4-1 to TRBJ1-2; D call uncertain. V gave up 5 bases and J gave up 8 bases, with 12 bases separating them. Looked up from germline, CDR1 is MGHRA and CDR2 is YSYEKL. This CDR3 region has 12 residues. The CDR3 nucleotides read TGCGCCAGCAGCGCCAGGCTTGGCGGCTACACCTTC. This codes for CASSARLGGYTF.

The rearrangement uses TRBV7-9 and TRBJ2-1, with D possibly TRBD2 on 5 matching bases. Germline loops: CDR1 SEHNR, CDR2 FQNEAQ (reference sequence). Trimming removed 5 bases at V and 8 bases at J, with 13 bases between. This CDR3 has 13 amino acids. Here the CDR3 reads CASSLLVRDEQFF. The CDR3 nucleotides are TGTGCCAGCAGCCTACTAGTCCGGGATGAGCAGTTCTTC. Based on the CDR3 plus reference TRBV7-9 and TRBJ2-1, the full variable domain is DTGVSQNPRHKITKRGQNVTFRCDPISEHNRLYWYRQTLGQGPEFLTYFQNEAQLEKSRLLSDRFSAERPKGSFSTLEIQRTEQGDSAMYLCASSLLVRDEQFFGPGTRLTVL.

This clone was seen just once. The chain joins TRBV19 to TRBJ2-4, with D unresolved. CDR1 LNHDA and CDR2 SQIVND come from the germline V gene (reference sequence). This CDR3 contains 15 residues. V was pared by 7 bases and J by 0 bases, with 13 bases between. CDR3 bases: TGTGCCAGTATGGGCCGCCCGTTAGCCAAAAACATTCAGTACTTC. It specifies CASMGRPLAKNIQYF.

The gene calls are TRBV7-9 and TRBJ2-3, with a tentative D call TRBD2 (6 bases). The V gene lost 3 bases and the J gene lost 3 bases, with 13 bases spanning the gap. The CDR3 spans 15 residues. The V gene's germline CDR1 is SEHNR and CDR2 FQNEAQ (reference sequence). The CDR3 loop is CASSFLGRSTDTQYF. The CDR3 DNA follows: TGTGCCAGCAGCTTTCTAGGGAGGAGTACAGATACGCAGTATTTT. The full variable domain, in which reference TRBV7-9 and TRBJ2-3 provide the parts outside the CDR3, is DTGVSQNPRHKITKRGQNVTFRCDPISEHNRLYWYRQTLGQGPEFLTYFQNEAQLEKSRLLSDRFSAERPKGSFSTLEIQRTEQGDSAMYLCASSFLGRSTDTQYFGPGTRLTVL.

This CDR3 is CASSPRRVLVANEKLFF. In DNA, the CDR3 is TGTGCCAGCAGCCCCCGGAGAGTCCTCGTTGCTAATGAAAAACTGTTTTTT. The chain joins TRBV7-9 to TRBJ1-4, with unresolved D. This CDR3 has 17 amino acids. Germline CDR1 reads SEHNR; CDR2 reads FQNEAQ (reference sequence). Between the trimmed V and J ends, which lost 5 bases and 3 bases, there was a span of 19 bases.

The chain links TRBV9 to TRBJ1-4, with TRBD1 as a possible D gene (5 bases). This CDR3 spans 15 amino acids. The germline CDR1 and CDR2 sequences are SGDLS and YYNGEE. Deletions cut 0 bases from V and 5 bases from J, with 11 bases between. CDR3 sequence reads: CASSVDGGSNEKLFF. The CDR3, as DNA: TGTGCCAGCAGCGTAGATGGGGGGTCGAATGAAAAACTGTTTTTT.

The rearrangement joins TRBV12-2 to TRBJ2-5; no DNA check was done on the table's D call, TRBD2. TRBV12-2 is a documented pseudogene. The length of the CDR3 is 17 residues. The CDR3 coding sequence is TGTGCAAGTCGCTTAGAAGTGGCTAGCGGGGGTAGGGAGACCCAGTACTTC. As protein: CASRLEVASGGRETQYF.

The chain employs TRBV4-1 and TRBJ1-2; a weak D match, TRBD1 (6 bases). Trimming removed 3 bases at V and 6 bases at J, with 23 bases between. The CDR3 has 17 amino acids. Per the germline V gene, CDR1 is MGHRA and CDR2 is YSYEKL. The CDR3 coding sequence is TGCGCCAGCAGCCATCCACTTTGGGGGACAAAGGGGGATGGCTACACCTTC. It is translated as CASSHPLWGTKGDGYTF.

The J gene is TRBJ2-7, the V gene TRBV7-9; D uncertain. V was clipped by 1 base and J by 0 bases, with 7 bases between them. Germline assignment: CDR1 SEHNR and CDR2 FQNEAQ (reference sequence). This CDR3 region has 14 residues. CDR3 bases: TGTGCCAGCAGCTTAGTTGGTAGCTCCTACGAGCAGTACTTC. Residues: CASSLVGSSYEQYF.

J is TRBJ1-5 and V is TRBV18; TRBD1 matches at 10 bases. The germline V gene has CDR1 KGHSH and CDR2 LQKENI. V shed 5 bases, J shed 6 bases, and the junction held 1 base outside the gene matches. This CDR3 comprises 13 residues. CDR3 sequence (DNA): TGTGCCAGCTCAAGGACAGGGGGTCAGCCCCAGCATTTT. Amino acids: CASSRTGGQPQHF.

DNA of the CDR3: TGCGCCAGCAGTGAGGAAGGGAGTGAAGCTTTCTTT. Protein: CASSEEGSEAFF. The chain employs TRBV10-2 and TRBJ1-1; unclear D gene. The CDR3 sequence is 12 residues long. Looked up from germline, CDR1 is WSHSY and CDR2 is SAAADI. V was trimmed by 2 bases and J by 7 bases, leaving 8 bases between them.

CDR3 bases: TGTGCCAGCAGCGTAGCTCCACGGGAGACCCAGTACTTC. It codes for CASSVAPRETQYF. The chain uses TRBV9 and TRBJ2-5, with D unresolved. CDR3 size: 13 residues. The germline CDR1 and CDR2 sequences are SGDLS and YYNGEE. Trimming took 0 bases from V and 5 from J, leaving 8 bases between them.

The chain is built from TRBV10-3 and TRBJ1-3; unclear D gene. This CDR3 is 16 amino acids long. The V and J ends lost 11 bases and 0 bases respectively, with 20 bases between them. Germline V gives CDR1 ENHRY, CDR2 SYGVKD. CDR3 bases: TGTGCCTCCGCGATGGGCAGCTACTCCTCTGGAAACACCATATATTTT. Translation gives CASAMGSYSSGNTIYF.

The gene calls are TRBV7-8 and TRBJ1-5; 8 bases map to TRBD1. The germline CDR1 and CDR2 sequences are SGHVS and FQNEAQ. V lost 4 bases to trimming and J lost 12 bases; unmatched junction nucleotides: 8. CDR3 length: 13 residues. CDR3 nucleotide sequence: TGTGCCAGCAGCTCCACCTCAACAGGGGGCCAGCATTTT. Protein: CASSSTSTGGQHF. Complete variable domain (other parts from reference TRBV7-8 and TRBJ1-5): GAGVSQSPRYKVAKRGQDVALRCDPISGHVSLFWYQQALGQGPEFLTYFQNEAQLDKSGLPSDRFFAERPEGSVSTLKIQRTQQEDSAVYLCASSSTSTGGQHFGDGTRLSIL.

This chain links TRBV6-1 with TRBJ2-5; weak D call: TRBD1 (6 bases). There are 14 residues in the CDR3. Germline V gene lookup returns CDR1 MNHNS and CDR2 SASEGT. Between the trimmed V and J ends, which lost 3 bases and 2 bases, there was a span of 10 bases. The CDR3 loop reads CASSEGQNQETQYF. The CDR3 nucleotides read TGTGCCAGCAGTGAGGGACAAAATCAAGAGACCCAGTACTTC.